These 27 T cell receptor beta chains were sequenced from one sample in a study of cytomegalovirus exposure and HLA in healthy donors. Clones were read by immunoSEQ multiplex PCR, and TCRdb kept only the in-frame ones, dropping some. The table shows approximately 140,000 clones, with 85% to 90% occurring only once. The sequencing sample was made of PBMCs. These receptor sequences come from a man aged 18-30 years in good health and CMV-seropositive.

The rearrangement uses TRBV2 and TRBJ2-7; 7 positions match TRBD1. CDR3 length equals 14 residues. V trimming: 7 bases; J trimming: 2 bases; junction bases outside the gene matches: 8. The germline CDR1 and CDR2 sequences are SNHLY and FYNNEI. The CDR3 bases are TGTGCCAGCAAAATCAGACAGGGAACCTACGAGCAGTACTTC. It codes for CASKIRQGTYEQYF.

J is TRBJ2-1 and V is TRBV9; no definite D call. V was shortened by 0 bases and J by 5 bases, with 9 bases between the two germline ends. The CDR3 is made up of 14 amino acids. Germline V CDR1 and CDR2: SGDLS, YYNGEE. The CDR3 spells CASSVAAVNNEQFF. The CDR3 nucleotides are TGTGCCAGCAGCGTAGCTGCGGTGAACAATGAGCAGTTCTTC.

The genes are TRBV5-1 and TRBJ1-1; D is uncertain. The germline V gene encodes CDR1 SGHRS and CDR2 YFSETQ. V was pared by 0 bases and J by 3 bases, with 12 bases between. This CDR3 is 15 amino acids long. The CDR3: CASSLAAVLDTEAFF. Written as DNA, the CDR3 is TGCGCCAGCAGCTTGGCCGCGGTTTTAGACACTGAAGCTTTCTTT.

The rearrangement links TRBV5-1 to TRBJ1-1; 8 bases fit TRBD1. This CDR3 contains 14 residues. Germline V CDR1 and CDR2: SGHRS, YFSETQ. V shed 3 bases, J shed 4 bases, and the junction held 5 bases outside the gene matches. CDR3 DNA: TGCGCCAGCAGCTCGACAGGGGCTGTCACTGAAGCTTTCTTT. Residues: CASSSTGAVTEAFF.

This clone has a handful of counts. V and J are TRBV11-3 and TRBJ1-1, with 9 positions matching TRBD1. The germline V gene has CDR1 SGHNT and CDR2 YENEEA. V lost 5 bases and J lost 6; bases outside the gene matches: 19. This CDR3 has 18 residues. The CDR3 loop reads CASSPSPGQGNSGSEAFF. As DNA, the CDR3 is TGTGCCAGCAGCCCATCCCCAGGACAGGGGAATTCGGGGTCTGAAGCTTTCTTT. The full variable domain, rest sourced from reference TRBV11-3 and TRBJ1-1, is EAGVVQSPRYKIIEKKQPVAFWCNPISGHNTLYWYLQNLGQGPELLIRYENEEAVDDSQLPKDRFSAERLKGVDSTLKIQPAELGDSAVYLCASSPSPGQGNSGSEAFFGQGTRLTVV.

The chain uses TRBV5-6 and TRBJ2-5; 8 positions match TRBD1. Losses at the gene ends were 6 bases for V and 3 bases for J; bases not matched to a gene: 4. Per the germline V gene, CDR1 is SGHDT and CDR2 is YYEEEE. The CDR3 has 13 residues. In nucleotides, the CDR3 is TGTGCCAGCAACCCGACAGGGGAAGAGACCCAGTACTTC. Translation gives CASNPTGEETQYF.

This chain connects TRBV27 to TRBJ1-2, with TRBD1 identical over 9 bases. The length of the CDR3 is 16 residues. The J segment lost 4 bases and the V segment lost 4 bases, leaving 10 bases of the junction unmatched. Germline V gene sequence: CDR1 MNHEY, CDR2 SMNVEV (reference sequence). The DNA of the CDR3 is TGTGCCAGCAGTTCTTCCCAGACAGGGGGGACCTATGGCTACACCTTC. Amino acid sequence: CASSSSQTGGTYGYTF.

The chain recombines TRBV27 with TRBJ2-1, with a weak D call TRBD2 (5 bases). CDR3 length: 14 amino acids. Germline V gene lookup returns CDR1 MNHEY and CDR2 SMNVEV (reference sequence). Trimming left V 0 bases short and J 11 bases short, with 14 bases between. CDR3 coding DNA: TGTGCCAGCAGTTTATCGGGTCGGGGAATGAAGCAGTTCTTC. Translating it yields CASSLSGRGMKQFF.

The chain recombines TRBV7-8 with TRBJ2-6, with D perhaps TRBD1 (6 bases). There are 17 residues in the CDR3. V lost 5 bases to trimming and J lost 4 bases, with 18 bases between them. CDR1 and CDR2 from the germline V gene are SGHVS and FQNEAQ. The CDR3 sequence is CASSPMGGQGGANVLTF. CDR3 DNA: TGTGCCAGCAGCCCCATGGGCGGTCAGGGGGGGGCCAACGTCCTGACTTTC.

This clone was counted a single time. CDR3 coding DNA: TGCAGCGTTTCGTGGGAGGGTGATACCGGGGAGCTGTTTTTT. Translation: CSVSWEGDTGELFF. The chain employs TRBV29-1 and TRBJ2-2; 7 bases line up with TRBD2. Trimming at V came to 5 bases and at J to 5 bases, leaving 8 bases not matched to a gene. Germline values: CDR1 SQVTM, CDR2 ANQGSEA. This CDR3 region has 14 residues.

The chain combines TRBV10-3 with TRBJ1-1; perhaps TRBD1 as D (5 bases). This CDR3 is 14 amino acids long. CDR1 ENHRY and CDR2 SYGVKD come from the germline V gene. V was shortened by 3 bases and J by 2 bases, with 10 bases between the two germline ends. The CDR3 sequence is CAISERQPNTEAFF. CDR3 bases: TGTGCCATCAGTGAAAGACAGCCTAACACTGAAGCTTTCTTT.

The rearrangement joins TRBV7-9 to TRBJ2-2; D gene unclear. Per the germline V gene, CDR1 is SEHNR and CDR2 is FQNEAQ (reference sequence). V lost 7 bases and J lost 4, with 13 bases in between. This CDR3 region has 14 residues. CDR3 amino acids: CASTIQVSTGELFF. The CDR3 DNA reads as TGTGCCAGCACCATTCAGGTCAGCACCGGGGAGCTGTTTTTT.

The chain recombines TRBV25-1 with TRBJ1-2; no firm D call. V was cut by 1 base and J by 8 bases, with 17 bases left in between. The germline gives CDR1 MGHDK, CDR2 SYGVNS. The CDR3 has 15 amino acids. In DNA form, the CDR3 reads TGTGCCAGCAGTGAATTGGGCAGCCTCGGCTCGGGCTACACCTTC. This sequence encodes CASSELGSLGSGYTF.

This chain connects TRBV4-1 to TRBJ2-7; TRBD1 aligns across 8 bases. Germline values: CDR1 MGHRA, CDR2 YSYEKL. Germline trimming cut 1 base from V and 3 bases from J; bases unmatched to any gene: 11. CDR3 size: 17 residues. This chain's CDR3 is CASSQASAAQGDYEQYF. In nucleotides, the CDR3 is TGCGCCAGCAGCCAAGCCTCAGCGGCACAGGGGGACTACGAGCAGTACTTC.

V and J are TRBV27 and TRBJ2-1, with 8 bases matching TRBD1. This CDR3 comprises 14 residues. From germline, CDR1 is MNHEY and CDR2 SMNVEV (reference sequence). The J segment lost 5 bases and the V segment lost 1 base, leaving 1 base of the junction unmatched. In DNA, the CDR3 is TGTGCCAGCAGTTTATGGGGACAGGACAATGAGCAGTTCTTC. Encoded protein: CASSLWGQDNEQFF.

The sample holds one count of this clone. This chain links TRBV7-6 with TRBJ2-1, with TRBD1 matching 9 bases. The CDR3 length is 15 residues. Germline-derived CDR1 and CDR2 are SGHVS and FNYEAQ. The V and J ends lost 6 bases and 3 bases, in that order; junction bases with no gene match: 6. CDR3 sequence (DNA): TGTGCCAGCAGACTAGACAGGGGGAACTACAATGAGCAGTTCTTC. The encoded protein is CASRLDRGNYNEQFF.

This clone was recorded only once. The chain combines TRBV29-1 with TRBJ2-5; D gene unclear. V was pared by 3 bases and J by 6 bases, with 17 bases between. This CDR3 contains 14 residues. Germline V gene sequence: CDR1 SQVTM, CDR2 ANQGSEA. The CDR3 region has the DNA TGCAGCGTTGAGTCCTTAGCTGGCAGAAAGACCCAGTACTTC. Protein product: CSVESLAGRKTQYF.

The chain recombines TRBV20-1 with TRBJ1-1; D is ambiguous. The germline V gene has CDR1 DFQATT and CDR2 SNEGSKA (reference sequence). The CDR3 has 11 amino acids. DNA of the CDR3: TGCAGCGCCGTGGTCCCCGGTGAAGCTTTCTTT. Translation: CSAVVPGEAFF.

A single count supports this clone. V gene TRBV15 combines with J gene TRBJ1-5, with D possibly matching TRBD1 (6 bases). Germline values: CDR1 LNHNV, CDR2 YYDKDF (reference sequence). The CDR3 extends over 16 amino acids. V was shortened by 1 base and J by 5 bases, with 15 bases between the two germline ends. The CDR3 sequence is CATSRVIDRRDQPQHF. As DNA, the CDR3 is TGTGCCACCAGCAGAGTTATAGACAGGCGTGATCAGCCCCAGCATTTT.

The J gene is TRBJ2-3, the V gene TRBV2, with 7 bases identical to TRBD1. CDR1 and CDR2 (germline): SNHLY, FYNNEI. The V gene end was trimmed by 7 bases and the J gene end by 0 bases; junction bases not matched to a gene: 10. The CDR3 is 16 residues long. The CDR3 region has the DNA TGTGCCAGCAAATCTTCCGGGACAGCTAGCACAGATACGCAGTATTTT. Translation gives CASKSSGTASTDTQYF.

The rearrangement links TRBV9 to TRBJ2-5; 8 bases line up with TRBD1. CDR1 and CDR2 (germline): SGDLS, YYNGEE. V shed 3 bases, J shed 0 bases, and the junction held 7 bases outside the gene matches. CDR3 length: 16 residues. CDR3: CASSAGTGIYQETQYF. CDR3 in DNA: TGTGCCAGCAGCGCAGGGACAGGCATTTACCAAGAGACCCAGTACTTC. Full variable domain (missing parts from reference TRBV9 and TRBJ2-5): DSGVTQTPKHLITATGQRVTLRCSPRSGDLSVYWYQQSLDQGLQFLIQYYNGEERAKGNILERFSAQQFPDLHSELNLSSLELGDSALYFCASSAGTGIYQETQYFGPGTRLLVL.

The chain joins TRBV10-2 to TRBJ2-2; 7 nucleotides match TRBD2. This CDR3 has 15 residues. Germline CDR1 reads WSHSY; CDR2 reads SAAADI. Germline trimming cut 4 bases from V and 1 base from J; bases unmatched to any gene: 3. In nucleotides, the CDR3 is TGCGCCAGCAGTGCGGTAGCGGGGAACACCGGGGAGCTGTTTTTT. This encodes CASSAVAGNTGELFF.

The chain employs TRBV6-5 and TRBJ2-7; TRBD2 is a possible D gene (5 bases). This CDR3 contains 13 residues. Germline V gene sequence: CDR1 MNHEY, CDR2 SVGAGI. The V and J ends lost 2 bases and 9 bases respectively, with 14 bases between them. CDR3 residues: CASSYTPGVGQYF. In DNA form, the CDR3 reads TGTGCCAGCAGTTACACCCCCGGGGTGGGGCAGTACTTC.

The rearrangement joins TRBV4-1 to TRBJ1-5; 8 positions match TRBD1. The V gene end was trimmed by 1 base and the J gene end by 5 bases; junction bases not matched to a gene: 13. The CDR3 covers 18 residues. Looked up from germline, CDR1 is MGHRA and CDR2 is YSYEKL. CDR3 region: CASSQGVVRTGTYQPQHF. The DNA of the CDR3 is TGCGCCAGCAGCCAAGGGGTGGTGCGGACAGGGACTTATCAGCCCCAGCATTTT.

The rearrangement joins TRBV27 to TRBJ2-6; 7 bases are shared with TRBD1. This CDR3 contains 18 residues. The trim removed 7 bases at V and 2 bases at J, leaving 14 bases unmatched. Germline-derived CDR1 and CDR2 are MNHEY and SMNVEV (reference sequence). CDR3 protein: CASTRQGSSLTGANVLTF. The CDR3 region has the DNA TGTGCCAGCACTCGACAGGGCTCTTCCCTTACTGGGGCCAACGTCCTGACTTTC.

This CDR3 is CASLAISGNTIYF. CDR3 coding DNA: TGTGCCAGCCTAGCAATTTCTGGAAACACCATATATTTT. The V and J genes are TRBV18 and TRBJ1-3; the D is unclear. Per germline, CDR1 KGHSH and CDR2 LQKENI. V lost 8 bases and J lost 1, with 9 bases in between. The length of the CDR3 is 13 residues.

The rearrangement links TRBV10-3 to TRBJ1-3, with D unresolved. Germline-derived CDR1 and CDR2 are ENHRY and SYGVKD. Trimming removed 4 bases from V and 11 bases from J, with 30 bases in between. The CDR3 is 18 amino acids. CDR3 loop: CAISALWSTAGNRTAIYF. CDR3 DNA: TGTGCCATCAGTGCTCTTTGGTCCACCGCTGGAAACAGAACAGCCATATATTTT.